This TCR beta chain was captured in a study of T cell responses to AZD1222 COVID-19 vaccine. Overall study findings and caveats: Following two doses of AZD1222, Spike-specific TCR breadth and depth rose. Most donors were white British and more were female, and clonal diversity was possibly underestimated. Regions 160-218 and 743-854 held dominance among vaccine-associated CD4 TCRs, which spanned spike.

The CDR3 is 16 residues long. CDR1 SGHKS and CDR2 YYEKEE come from the germline V gene (reference sequence). Unmatched junction bases numbered 6, after V lost 4 bases and J lost 2 bases. To note about this clone: Its target is not known.

TCRdb's table, derived via immunoSEQ multiplex PCR, lists solely in-frame clones and lacks some. This table has about 180,000 clones, 85% to 90% appearing once. This TCR was sampled from an adult in good health. The V call is TRBV5-5, the J call TRBJ1-4, with 9 bases lining up with TRBD1. The starting material was peripheral blood, obtained on day 0 of AZD1222 vaccination. The CDR3 region has the DNA TGTGCCAGCAGCCTGGACAGGGGAAGGACTAATGAAAAACTGTTTTTT. It specifies CASSLDRGRTNEKLFF.